These 2 T cell receptor beta chains originate from one sample sequenced in a study of blood T cells in healthy people across ages. PCR was performed a second time for about 6 to 11 cycles using a sample-barcoded 5' primer and a J-beta primer mix. From the 5' RACE reads, TCRdb called clonotypes with MiXCR, one entry per CDR3 protein. Seen here are more than 1,400,000 distinct CDR3 sequences, around 42% observed once, and the top ten hold 7.9%. The sequenced material came from blood. The receptors were gathered from a woman under 30 in good health.

This sequence joins TRBV6-5 and TRBJ2-5; a possible D gene is TRBD2 (5 bases). The CDR3 totals 16 residues. The V and J ends lost 0 bases and 11 bases respectively, with 22 bases between them. In germline, CDR1 is MNHEY, CDR2 SVGAGI. In nucleotides, the CDR3 is TGTGCCAGCAGTTACTCCTTGGACTCGATTGTCAATGAGCAGTACTTC. Amino acid sequence: CASSYSLDSIVNEQYF.

The chain combines TRBV28 with TRBJ1-2; D not resolved. Germline CDR1 reads MDHEN; CDR2 reads SYDVKM. CDR3 size: 14 residues. The ends were cut back, 2 bases at V and 8 bases at J, with 15 bases in the middle. The DNA for the CDR3 is TGTGCCAGCAGTTTAACGGCCCGTCCATGGGGCTACACCTTC. Amino acid sequence: CASSLTARPWGYTF.